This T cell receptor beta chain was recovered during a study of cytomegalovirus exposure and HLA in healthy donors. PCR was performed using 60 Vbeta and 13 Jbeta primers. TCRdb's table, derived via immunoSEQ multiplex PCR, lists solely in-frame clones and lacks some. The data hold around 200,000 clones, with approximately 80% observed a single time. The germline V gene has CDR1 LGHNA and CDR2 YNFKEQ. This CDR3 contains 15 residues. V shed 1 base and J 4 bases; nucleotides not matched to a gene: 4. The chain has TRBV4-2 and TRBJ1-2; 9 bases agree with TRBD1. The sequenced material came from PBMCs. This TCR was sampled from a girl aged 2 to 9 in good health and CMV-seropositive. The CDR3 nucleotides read TGTGCCAGCAGCCAAGGGGGACAGGGCATCTATGGCTACACCTTC. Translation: CASSQGGQGIYGYTF.